The 8 T cell receptor beta chains reported below all come from one sample, sequenced in a study of control samples from healthy donors and cancer patients. Assay: immunoSEQ multiplex PCR; the TCRdb copy retains only in-frame clones and omits some. The top ten hold approximately 16% of the sample, which has about 110,000 clones, 85% to 90% seen once. The specimen was blood. Every receptor here comes from a woman aged 45-60 years in good health.

V and J are TRBV7-8 and TRBJ2-7; possible D gene TRBD2, 5 bases. This CDR3 contains 12 residues. With 4 bases removed from V and 7 bases from J, the gap between germline ends came to 11 bases. CDR1 is SGHVS and CDR2 is FQNEAQ in the germline V gene. The CDR3 nucleotides are TGTGCCAGCAGCTCGCTGGGCGGGGAGCAGTACGTC. Its translation is CASSSLGGEQYV.

DNA of the CDR3: TGCGCCAGCAGCTTGGCCTCAATCCTTAGCACAGATACGCAGTATTTT. It codes for CASSLASILSTDTQYF. The rearrangement uses TRBV5-1 and TRBJ2-3; no reliable D call. This CDR3 has 16 residues. CDR1 is SGHRS, CDR2 YFSETQ, per germline. Trimming took 0 bases from V and 0 from J, leaving 11 bases between them.

The CDR3: CASVDGETQYF. DNA of the CDR3: TGCGCCAGCGTCGACGGGGAGACCCAGTACTTC. The chain links TRBV10-2 to TRBJ2-5; D is unresolved. Per the germline V gene, CDR1 is WSHSY and CDR2 is SAAADI. The CDR3 runs to 11 residues. V was shortened by 8 bases and J by 5 bases, with 9 bases between the two germline ends.

V is TRBV18 and J is TRBJ1-1; tentative D call: TRBD1 (6 bases). The CDR3 sequence is 18 residues long. V lost 3 bases and J 1 base, leaving 21 bases between the germline ends. Per the germline V gene, CDR1 is KGHSH and CDR2 is LQKENI. The CDR3, as DNA: TGTGCCAGCTCACCCCCCCGGGGGCGCAGGGAAAAGAACACTGAAGCTTTCTTT. As protein: CASSPPRGRREKNTEAFF. The full variable domain, in which reference TRBV18 and TRBJ1-1 provide the parts outside the CDR3, is NAGVMQNPRHLVRRRGQEARLRCSPMKGHSHVYWYRQLPEEGLKFMVYLQKENIIDESGMPKERFSAEFPKEGPSILRIQQVVRGDSAAYFCASSPPRGRREKNTEAFFGQGTRLTVV.

This sequence joins TRBV7-2 and TRBJ2-1; perhaps D is TRBD1 or TRBD2 (6 bases each). CDR3 length: 13 amino acids. V was trimmed by 2 bases and J by 8 bases, leaving 10 bases between them. Germline lookup yields CDR1 SGHTA and CDR2 FQGNSA. CDR3 residues: CASSLRGADEQFF. The CDR3 DNA reads as TGTGCCAGCAGCTTAAGGGGGGCCGATGAGCAGTTCTTC.

The chain couples TRBV5-6 to TRBJ2-5; 15 bases align to TRBD2. Germline V gene data show CDR1 as SGHDT and CDR2 as YYEEEE. This CDR3 comprises 16 residues. With V trimmed by 2 bases and J by 3 bases, 2 bases remained unmatched. The chain's CDR3 is CASSFGTSGGKETQYF. Written as DNA, the CDR3 is TGTGCCAGCAGCTTCGGGACTAGCGGGGGGAAAGAGACCCAGTACTTC. The full variable domain, with the rest looked up from reference TRBV5-6 and TRBJ2-5, is DAGVTQSPTHLIKTRGQQVTLRCSPKSGHDTVSWYQQALGQGPQFIFQYYEEEERQRGNFPDRFSGHQFPNYSSELNVNALLLGDSALYLCASSFGTSGGKETQYFGPGTRLLVL.

The rearrangement joins TRBV5-1 to TRBJ2-3, with 9 bases lining up with TRBD2. CDR3 length: 14 residues. Germline-derived CDR1 and CDR2 are SGHRS and YFSETQ. V trimming: 7 bases; J trimming: 5 bases; junction bases outside the gene matches: 8. Here the CDR3 DNA reads TGCGCCAGCTCGGCGGGGGGGCAGGTAGATACGCAGTATTTT. Translating gives CASSAGGQVDTQYF.

CDR3 residues: CASQVRDEKLFF. As DNA, the CDR3 is TGTGCCAGCCAGGTTAGGGACGAAAAACTGTTTTTT. J is TRBJ1-4 and V is TRBV19, with D tentatively TRBD1 (5 bases). This CDR3 region has 12 residues. CDR1 LNHDA and CDR2 SQIVND come from the germline V gene (reference sequence). V was pared by 9 bases and J by 8 bases, with 13 bases between.